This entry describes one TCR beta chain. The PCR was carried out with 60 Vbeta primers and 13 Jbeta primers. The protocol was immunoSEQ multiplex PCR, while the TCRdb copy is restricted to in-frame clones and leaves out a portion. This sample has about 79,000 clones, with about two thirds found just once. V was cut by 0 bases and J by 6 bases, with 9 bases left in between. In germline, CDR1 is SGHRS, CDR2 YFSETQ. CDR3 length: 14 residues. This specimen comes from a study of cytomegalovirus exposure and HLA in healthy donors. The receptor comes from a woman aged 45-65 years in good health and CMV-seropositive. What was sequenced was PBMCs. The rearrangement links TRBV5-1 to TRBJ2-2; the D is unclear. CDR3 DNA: TGCGCCAGCAGCTTGGGGGCACGCGCCGGGGAGCTGTTTTTT. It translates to CASSLGARAGELFF.